One T cell receptor (beta chain) is described in this entry. After removal of 5 bases from V and 1 base from J, the junction contained 7 bases not matched to a gene. From germline, CDR1 is LNHDA and CDR2 SQIVND (reference sequence). This CDR3 is built from 16 residues. Original methodology: Researchers report that nucleated cell counts were estimated from reference gene primer amplification. Libraries were prepared by immunoSEQ multiplex PCR; TCRdb keeps only in-frame clonotypes and omits some of them. V and J calls and clone size follow that table, whereas D and trimming were derived from the DNA. This sample has more than 200,000 clones; roughly 83% occur once, and the top ten carry 7.5% to 10%. This entry comes from a study of blood T cell repertoires in COVID-19.

The receptor's source is an older man with acute or convalescent COVID-19. V gene TRBV19 combines with J gene TRBJ2-4, with 8 bases identical to TRBD1. Sequencing input: peripheral blood. The chain's CDR3 is CASSDHRGRAKNIQYF. DNA for the CDR3: TGTGCCAGTAGTGATCACAGGGGGAGGGCCAAAAACATTCAGTACTTC.